This entry features one T cell receptor beta chain sequence. This entry is derived from a study of blood T cell repertoires in COVID-19. The overall study: COVID-19 samples, acute and convalescent, were from the United States, Italy and Spain.

Using immunoSEQ multiplex PCR, the repertoire was profiled, and TCRdb retains in-frame clones only, with some absent. This table holds 250,000 to 350,000 clones, 89% found once. There are 13 residues in the CDR3. In germline, CDR1 is KGHSH, CDR2 LQKENI. The V gene lost 2 bases and the J gene lost 4 bases, with 8 bases spanning the gap. The study drew participants aged about 18 to 95 years from 20 to 30 US areas. This rearrangement joins TRBV18 to TRBJ1-1, with TRBD1 as a possible D gene (5 bases). This receptor was identified in a woman aged 50 to 60 who had been exposed to COVID-19. The sequenced sample consisted of PBMCs or T cells enriched from blood (not recorded which). Written as DNA, the CDR3 is TGTGCCAGCTCACCAGGGGGGAGCACTGAAGCTTTCTTT. Translation gives CASSPGGSTEAFF.